The rows below give T cell receptor beta chains drawn from one sample of a study of blood T cell repertoires in COVID-19. TCRdb's table, derived via immunoSEQ multiplex PCR, lists solely in-frame clones and lacks some. The sample lists about 73,000 clones, roughly four fifths seen once, with about 20% in the top ten. Sample: peripheral blood. All receptors derive from a woman in her 70s with acute or convalescent COVID-19. CDR3s include the opening cysteine and the closing phenylalanine or tryptophan.

CDR3 protein: CASSPGLAGSGEQFF; V gene: TRBV11-3; J gene: TRBJ2-1; CDR3 length: 15
CDR3 protein: CASRLGFGLNPTNEKLFF; V gene: TRBV5-1; J gene: TRBJ1-4; CDR3 length: 18
CDR3 protein: CASSPFLEGEQYF; V gene: TRBV14; J gene: TRBJ2-7; CDR3 length: 13
CDR3 protein: CASSRRLGSAYEQYF; V gene: TRBV4-2; J gene: TRBJ2-7; CDR3 length: 15
CDR3 protein: CASSPRPDATYEQYF; V gene: TRBV18; J gene: TRBJ2-7; CDR3 length: 15
CDR3 protein: CASSSVRDRLGNEQFF; V gene: TRBV7-9; J gene: TRBJ2-1; CDR3 length: 16
CDR3 protein: CASSSGGGWTEAFF; V gene: TRBV5-1; J gene: TRBJ1-1; CDR3 length: 14
CDR3 protein: CASSLRSSGANVLTF; V gene: TRBV18; J gene: TRBJ2-6; CDR3 length: 15
CDR3 protein: CASTRTGGGTGELFF; V gene: TRBV3-1/TRBV3-2; J gene: TRBJ2-2; CDR3 length: 15
CDR3 protein: CASSSGLAGRIDTQYF; V gene: TRBV5-1; J gene: TRBJ2-3; CDR3 length: 16
CDR3 protein: CASSIEDRDYNEQFF; V gene: TRBV19; J gene: TRBJ2-1; CDR3 length: 15
CDR3 protein: CASSSGLLVDEQYF; V gene: TRBV7-9; J gene: TRBJ2-7; CDR3 length: 14
CDR3 protein: CASSDFYYEQYF; V gene: TRBV2; J gene: TRBJ2-7; CDR3 length: 12
CDR3 protein: CASSFRPAGVVDTQYF; V gene: TRBV7-9; J gene: TRBJ2-3; CDR3 length: 16
CDR3 protein: CASSLRRGERSPLHF; V gene: TRBV7-9; J gene: TRBJ1-6; CDR3 length: 15
CDR3 protein: CASSPGLAVGEQYF; V gene: TRBV27; J gene: TRBJ2-7; CDR3 length: 14
CDR3 protein: CASTVGLRETQYF; V gene: TRBV6-6; J gene: TRBJ2-5; CDR3 length: 13
CDR3 protein: CASSESRQTVCYF; V gene: TRBV6-1; J gene: TRBJ2-7; CDR3 length: 13
CDR3 protein: CASSLGQGAPYEQYF; V gene: TRBV7-3; J gene: TRBJ2-7; CDR3 length: 15
CDR3 protein: CASSLARGVAYGYTF; V gene: TRBV7-9; J gene: TRBJ1-2; CDR3 length: 15
CDR3 protein: CASSHGLDLDTQYF; V gene: TRBV6-5; J gene: TRBJ2-3; CDR3 length: 14
CDR3 protein: CASSERRQGARETQYF; V gene: TRBV2; J gene: TRBJ2-5; CDR3 length: 16
CDR3 protein: CASSDFSGRRGTDTQYF; V gene: TRBV2; J gene: TRBJ2-3; CDR3 length: 17
CDR3 protein: CASSSGTADTQYF; V gene: TRBV5-1; J gene: TRBJ2-3; CDR3 length: 13
CDR3 protein: CASRHTTENSPLHF; V gene: TRBV5-1; J gene: TRBJ1-6; CDR3 length: 14
CDR3 protein: CASSMRPRGFPNYGYTF; V gene: TRBV19; J gene: TRBJ1-2; CDR3 length: 17
CDR3 protein: CAWRGVSSYEQYF; V gene: TRBV30; J gene: TRBJ2-7; CDR3 length: 13
CDR3 protein: CASSLGQGKGYGYTF; V gene: TRBV6-6; J gene: TRBJ1-2; CDR3 length: 15
CDR3 protein: CASSLSAFYGGNTIYF; V gene: TRBV11-2; J gene: TRBJ1-3; CDR3 length: 16
CDR3 protein: CASSVDDSGNEFF; V gene: TRBV9; J gene: TRBJ2-1; CDR3 length: 13
CDR3 protein: CASSLEPDSYTEAFF; V gene: TRBV5-8; J gene: TRBJ1-1; CDR3 length: 15
CDR3 protein: CASRPRGGGTGELFF; V gene: TRBV7-8; J gene: TRBJ2-2; CDR3 length: 15
CDR3 protein: CSVMGNYGYTF; V gene: TRBV29-1; J gene: TRBJ1-2; CDR3 length: 11
CDR3 protein: CASSESSGASYEQYF; V gene: TRBV6-1; J gene: TRBJ2-7; CDR3 length: 15
CDR3 protein: CASSTGVENIQYF; V gene: TRBV7-2; J gene: TRBJ2-4; CDR3 length: 13
CDR3 protein: CASARAGLETQYF; V gene: TRBV18; J gene: TRBJ2-5; CDR3 length: 13
CDR3 protein: CASSFYGYGYTF; V gene: TRBV7-9; J gene: TRBJ1-2; CDR3 length: 12
CDR3 protein: CASSPGGQGFSNQPQHF; V gene: TRBV18; J gene: TRBJ1-5; CDR3 length: 17
CDR3 protein: CASSPGWGQYGYTF; V gene: TRBV5-1; J gene: TRBJ1-2; CDR3 length: 14
CDR3 protein: CASSPDRNSYEQYF; V gene: TRBV18; J gene: TRBJ2-7; CDR3 length: 14
CDR3 protein: CASSQDRLRDQPQHF; V gene: TRBV4-2; J gene: TRBJ1-5; CDR3 length: 15
CDR3 protein: CASSLTSGVYNEQFF; V gene: TRBV18; J gene: TRBJ2-1; CDR3 length: 15
CDR3 protein: CASSFVGGSGYTF; V gene: TRBV5-5; J gene: TRBJ1-2; CDR3 length: 13
CDR3 protein: CASSPRLAGAHNEQFF; V gene: TRBV9; J gene: TRBJ2-1; CDR3 length: 16
CDR3 protein: CASSWTSGVNEQFF; V gene: TRBV6-2/TRBV6-3; J gene: TRBJ2-1; CDR3 length: 14
CDR3 protein: CASSLWTGEDEQYF; V gene: TRBV7-9; J gene: TRBJ2-7; CDR3 length: 14
CDR3 protein: CASSLVTSGINNEQFF; V gene: TRBV5-6; J gene: TRBJ2-1; CDR3 length: 16
CDR3 protein: CASSLLYSGANVLTF; V gene: TRBV7-3; J gene: TRBJ2-6; CDR3 length: 15
CDR3 protein: CASSDSRETQYF; V gene: TRBV6-4; J gene: TRBJ2-5; CDR3 length: 12
CDR3 protein: CASKWTGENEQYF; V gene: TRBV19; J gene: TRBJ2-7; CDR3 length: 13
CDR3 protein: CASSPRTESSYEQYF; V gene: TRBV7-9; J gene: TRBJ2-7; CDR3 length: 15
CDR3 protein: CASSLRGLNTEAFF; V gene: TRBV2; J gene: TRBJ1-1; CDR3 length: 14